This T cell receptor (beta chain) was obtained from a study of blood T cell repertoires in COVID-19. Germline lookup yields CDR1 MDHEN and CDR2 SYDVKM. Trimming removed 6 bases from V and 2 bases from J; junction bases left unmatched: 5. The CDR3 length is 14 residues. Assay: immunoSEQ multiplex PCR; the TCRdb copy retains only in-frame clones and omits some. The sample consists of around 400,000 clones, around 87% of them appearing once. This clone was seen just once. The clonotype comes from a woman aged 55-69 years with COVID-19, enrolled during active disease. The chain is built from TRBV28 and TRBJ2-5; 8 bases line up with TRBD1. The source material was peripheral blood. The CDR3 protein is CASRPGQAQETQYF. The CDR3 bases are TGTGCCAGCAGGCCGGGACAGGCTCAAGAGACCCAGTACTTC.